This T cell receptor beta chain was recovered during a study of T cell clonotyping in hematopoietic cell transplantation. The germline gives CDR1 SNHLY, CDR2 FYNNEI. Trimming pared 6 bases from V and 0 bases from J, leaving 9 bases between. The CDR3 runs 14 residues. Assay used: immunoSEQ multiplex PCR; TCRdb lists only in-frame clones, some missing. The sample lists 35,000 to 50,000 clones; roughly 85% were seen once. Time point defined: recipient sample about 28 days before transplant, after cytoreduction. The chain uses TRBV2 and TRBJ2-1; D is unresolved. The sample here was peripheral blood mononuclear cells, taken before stem cell transplant. The receptor was isolated from a man aged 55 to 69 with acute myeloid leukemia. Some clones in this sample may be carry-over from other donors' samples. Here the CDR3 reads CASSTESSYNEQFF. The CDR3 DNA sequence: TGTGCCAGCAGCACGGAGAGCTCCTACAATGAGCAGTTCTTC. Full variable domain (outside the CDR3, taken from reference TRBV2 and TRBJ2-1): EPEVTQTPSHQVTQMGQEVILRCVPISNHLYFYWYRQILGQKVEFLVSFYNNEISEKSEIFDDQFSVERPDGSNFTLKIRSTKLEDSAMYFCASSTESSYNEQFFGPGTRLTVL.